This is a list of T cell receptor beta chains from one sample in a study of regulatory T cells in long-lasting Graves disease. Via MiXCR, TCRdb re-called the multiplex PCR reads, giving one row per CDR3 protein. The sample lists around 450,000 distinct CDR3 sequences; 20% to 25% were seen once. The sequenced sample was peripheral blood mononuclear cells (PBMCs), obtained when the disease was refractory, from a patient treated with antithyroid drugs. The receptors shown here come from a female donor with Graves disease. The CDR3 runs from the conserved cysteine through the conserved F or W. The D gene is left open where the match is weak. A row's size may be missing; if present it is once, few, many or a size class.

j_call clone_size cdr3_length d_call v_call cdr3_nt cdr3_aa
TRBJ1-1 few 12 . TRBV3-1 TGTGCCAGCAGCCACGGCGACGCTGAAGCTTTCTTT CASSHGDAEAFF
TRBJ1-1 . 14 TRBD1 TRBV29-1 TGCAGCGGCGATACAGGGGGCACGACCGCTGAAGCTTTCTTT CSGDTGGTTAEAFF
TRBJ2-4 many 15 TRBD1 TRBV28 TGTGCCAGCAGCCCCTACTTTGGGACAGGAAACATTCAGTACTTC CASSPYFGTGNIQYF
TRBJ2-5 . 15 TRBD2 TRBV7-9 TGTGCCAGCAGCTCCGCGTTAGCGGGAGGAGAGACCCAGTACTTC CASSSALAGGETQYF
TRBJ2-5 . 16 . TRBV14 TGTGCCAGCAGCCAAGTTGAGACCGTTTGGGGCGAGACCCAGTACTTC CASSQVETVWGETQYF
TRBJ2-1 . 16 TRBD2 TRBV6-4 TGTGCCAGCAGCAGGACTAGCGGGGTCTCCTACAATGAGCAGTTCTTC CASSRTSGVSYNEQFF
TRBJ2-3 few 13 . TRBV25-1 TGTGCCAGCAACCACGGGGCGACAGATACGCAGTATTTT CASNHGATDTQYF
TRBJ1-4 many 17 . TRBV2 TGTGCCAGCAGTGAAATGGGCCAGGGGAATTTGAATGAAAAACTGTTTTTT CASSEMGQGNLNEKLFF
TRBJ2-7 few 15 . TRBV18 TGTGCCAGCTCACCACCGATTGGGGGCTCCTACGAGCAGTACTTC CASSPPIGGSYEQYF
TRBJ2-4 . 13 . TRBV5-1 TGCGCCAGCAGCCCAGAGACCAAAAACATTCAGTACTTC CASSPETKNIQYF
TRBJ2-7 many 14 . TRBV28 TGTGCCAGCAGTTTCCCAAGTCAGTTTTACGAGCAGTACTTC CASSFPSQFYEQYF
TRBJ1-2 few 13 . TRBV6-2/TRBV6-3 TGTGCCAGCAGTTACGGTGTCAACTATGGCTACACCTTC CASSYGVNYGYTF
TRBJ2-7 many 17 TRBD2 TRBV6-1 TGTGCCAGCAGAACCGGACTAGCGGGAGGCCCACCCTACGAGCAGTACTTC CASRTGLAGGPPYEQYF
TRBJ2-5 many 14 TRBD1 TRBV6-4 TGTGCCAGCAGTGCCAGGGGGCGGGAAGAGACCCAGTACTTC CASSARGREETQYF
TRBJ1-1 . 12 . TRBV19 TGTGCCAGTAGTGATGGACCGAGTGAAGCTTTCTTT CASSDGPSEAFF
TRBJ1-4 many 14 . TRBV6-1 TGTGCCAGCAACCCGACAGGAACTAATGAAAAACTGTTTTTT CASNPTGTNEKLFF
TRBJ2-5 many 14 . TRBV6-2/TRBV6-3 TGTGCCAGCAGTTACTCAGGCTCGGCGGAGACCCAGTACTTC CASSYSGSAETQYF
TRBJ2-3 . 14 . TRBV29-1 TGCAGCGCTAAGGGTGAGCCTAGCACAGATACGCAGTATTTT CSAKGEPSTDTQYF
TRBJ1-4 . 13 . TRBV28 TGTGCCAGCAGTTTAGGAAACAAGGGTCGGCTGTTTTTT CASSLGNKGRLFF
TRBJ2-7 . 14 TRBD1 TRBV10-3 TGTGCCATCACCGGGGACAGGGGAACGTACGAGCAGTACTTC CAITGDRGTYEQYF
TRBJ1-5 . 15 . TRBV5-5 TGTGCCGTCCCCGGGACCTCACCGGGCAATCAGCCCCAGCATTTT CAVPGTSPGNQPQHF
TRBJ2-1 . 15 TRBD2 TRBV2 TGTGCCATAAGGGCCGGGGGGGTGTCTAGGGATGAGCAGTTCTTC CAIRAGGVSRDEQFF
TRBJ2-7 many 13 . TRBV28 TGTGCCAGCAGTTTACCCTCGGCCGGGGAGCAGTACTTC CASSLPSAGEQYF
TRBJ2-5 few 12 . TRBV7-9 TGTGCCAGCAGCTACCACCAAGAGACCCAGTACTTC CASSYHQETQYF
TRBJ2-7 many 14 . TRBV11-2 TGTGCCAGCAGCTTAGTGCAGGGTAGCGTCGAGCAGTACTTC CASSLVQGSVEQYF
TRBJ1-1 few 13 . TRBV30 TGTGCCTGGAGAGTTTCGGTGAACACTGAAGCTTTCTTT CAWRVSVNTEAFF
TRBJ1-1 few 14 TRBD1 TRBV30 TGTGCCTGGAGGGGACAGGGGGCGAACACTGAAGCTTTCTTT CAWRGQGANTEAFF
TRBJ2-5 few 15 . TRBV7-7 TGTGCTAGCAGCTTACTTCGGGGGAACCAAGAGACCCAGTACTTC CASSLLRGNQETQYF
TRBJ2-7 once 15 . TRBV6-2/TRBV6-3 TGTGCCAGCAGTTACGTTCTACAGGGCCCCTACGAGCAGTACTTC CASSYVLQGPYEQYF
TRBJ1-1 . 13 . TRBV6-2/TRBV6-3 TGTGCCAGCAGTTGGCAGGGAGAGACTGAAGCTTTCTTT CASSWQGETEAFF
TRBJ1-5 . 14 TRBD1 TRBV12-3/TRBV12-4 TGTGCCAGCAGTTTCGGGACAGCGGGGGGGCCCCAGCATTTT CASSFGTAGGPQHF
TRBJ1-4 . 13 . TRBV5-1 TGCGCCAGCAGCGAGGGGACCCAGGCAAAACTGTTTTTT CASSEGTQAKLFF
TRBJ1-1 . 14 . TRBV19 TGTGCCAGTAGTATTTTAGGGGGAGCCACTGAAGCTTTCTTT CASSILGGATEAFF
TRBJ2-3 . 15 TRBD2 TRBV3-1 TGTGCCAGCAGCCAACTAGCGGGCTACACAGATACGCAGTATTTT CASSQLAGYTDTQYF
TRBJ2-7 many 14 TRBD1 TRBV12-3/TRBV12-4 TGTGCCAGCAGTTTGACAGGGGGTTTAGACGAGCAGTACTTC CASSLTGGLDEQYF
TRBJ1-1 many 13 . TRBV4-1 TGCGCCAGCAGCCAAGACAGGAACACTGAAGCTTTCTTT CASSQDRNTEAFF
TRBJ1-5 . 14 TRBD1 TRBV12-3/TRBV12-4 TGTGCCAGCAGCCCCGGGACAGTAAATCAGTCCCAGCATTTT CASSPGTVNQSQHF
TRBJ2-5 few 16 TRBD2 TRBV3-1 TGTGCCAGCAGCCAAGGCAGGACTAGCGGTCAAGGGACCCAGTACTTC CASSQGRTSGQGTQYF
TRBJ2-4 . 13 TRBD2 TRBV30 TGTGCCTGGAGTTCGGGGGGGATAACCATTCAGTACTTC CAWSSGGITIQYF
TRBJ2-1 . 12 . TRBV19 TGTGCCAGTAGTATTCGGGGTAATGAGCAGTTCTTC CASSIRGNEQFF
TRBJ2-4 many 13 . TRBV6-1 TGTGCCAGCAGCCAAAATTGGGGGGACATTCAGTACTTC CASSQNWGDIQYF
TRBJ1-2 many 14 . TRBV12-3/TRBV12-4 TGTGCCAGCAGTTTAGCGACGGGAAAGGATGGCTACACCTTC CASSLATGKDGYTF
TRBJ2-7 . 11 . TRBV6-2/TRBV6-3 TGTGCCAGCGAGACAGGCTACGAGCAGTACTTC CASETGYEQYF
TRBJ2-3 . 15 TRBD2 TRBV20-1 TGCAGTGCTAGCGCGACTAGCGGCTACACAGATACGCAGTATTTT CSASATSGYTDTQYF
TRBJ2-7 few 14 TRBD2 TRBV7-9 TGTGCCAGCAGTGAGCGGGAGTCCCCTTACGAGCAGTACTTC CASSERESPYEQYF
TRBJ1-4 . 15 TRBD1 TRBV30 TGTGCCTGGAGTGTTGGGACAGGAGGGCACGAAAAACTGTTTTTT CAWSVGTGGHEKLFF
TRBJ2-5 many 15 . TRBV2 TGTGCCAGCACTTTGACAGGCCGGTTGAGGGAGACCCAGTACTTC CASTLTGRLRETQYF
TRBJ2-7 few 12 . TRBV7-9 TGTGCCAGCAGCTTAGGAACATGGGAGCAGTACTTC CASSLGTWEQYF